This T cell receptor beta chain was profiled in a study of shared clonotypes between healthy human individuals. The trim removed 0 bases at V and 13 bases at J, leaving 13 bases unmatched. CDR3 length: 16 amino acids. Germline-derived CDR1 and CDR2 are SGDLS and YYNGEE. It was into CD45RA+ naive and CD45RA-negative memory subsets that the CD4+ cells were split. Regarding the study as a whole: The diversity represented, both genetic and in exposure history, was limited by few donors.

Worth noting for this clone: Its antigen is currently unknown.

On sorted subsets, replicate PCRs used 200 ng DNA, or tens of thousands of T cell genomes. The method was immunoSEQ multiplex PCR; TCRdb's version includes in-frame clones alone and lacks a portion of them. This sample yields approximately 2.1 million clones, of which about 92% are seen a single time; 0.39% belongs to the top ten. The specimen sequenced was naive CD4+ T cells from PBMCs. Indicated subset: CD45RA+ positively selected. The V call is TRBV9, the J call TRBJ2-2; 9 bases map to TRBD2. The TCR was taken from a young man in good health. Some clones in this sample may be carry-over from other donors' samples. The CDR3 spells CASSVDPPGLAGRLFF. The CDR3 DNA follows: TGTGCCAGCAGCGTAGACCCCCCGGGACTAGCCGGGCGGCTGTTTTTT.